This TCR beta chain originates from a study of graft-versus-host responses after intestinal transplantation. Overall study: Multivisceral, liver-intestinal, or isolated intestinal transplants were received by the recipients. Following induction with anti-thymocyte globulin, all recipients were given tacrolimus and steroids for two to three years.

The protocol was immunoSEQ multiplex PCR, while the TCRdb copy is restricted to in-frame clones and leaves out a portion. This repertoire shows roughly 64,000 clones, approximately 90% found once; its top ten account for 1.5% to 2%. Germline lookup yields CDR1 SGHVS and CDR2 FNYEAQ. There are 15 residues in the CDR3. J gave up 6 bases and V 5 bases, and 11 bases lay outside the gene matches. Note on this clone: What it binds is unknown.

The V and J genes are TRBV7-6 and TRBJ2-7; TRBD2 matches at 9 bases. This sequence was found in a human donor who was the organ donor for an intestinal transplant. This specimen was unstimulated CD8+ T cells sorted from spleen or lymph node cells, taken before transplant. This CDR3 is CASSLENGLAREQYF. As DNA, the CDR3 is TGTGCCAGCAGCCTGGAGAACGGACTAGCGCGCGAGCAGTACTTC.